The next 18 T cell receptor beta chains were all read from a single sample in a study of identical twins. TCRdb used MiXCR to reprocess the 5' RACE reads, holding one entry per CDR3 protein. The repertoire consists of 450,000 to 600,000 distinct CDR3 sequences, with more than 20% occurring once and the leading ten covering approximately 0.52%. These data were also filed under a second study, of yellow fever vaccine responses in identical twins.

Sequencing used CD4+ T cells sorted from blood. Receptors originate from a woman younger than 35 in good health.

This clonotype was counted a few times. V and J are TRBV2 and TRBJ2-5; 7 nucleotides match TRBD2. J lost 4 bases, V lost 7 bases, and 9 bases had no gene match. CDR3 length: 14 residues. Germline V gene lookup returns CDR1 SNHLY and CDR2 FYNNEI. CDR3 in amino acids: CASTLAKRGETQYF. In DNA, the CDR3 is TGTGCCAGCACCCTAGCTAAGCGGGGAGAGACCCAGTACTTC.

The V call is TRBV12-3 or TRBV12-4, the J call TRBJ2-2; 11 bases are a match to TRBD2. CDR3 length: 15 amino acids. The junction had 0 bases not matched to a gene; V was cut back by 5 bases and J by 1 base. The CDR3 region is CASSTSGGNTGELFF. As DNA, the CDR3 is TGTGCCAGCAGTACTAGCGGGGGGAACACCGGGGAGCTGTTTTTT.

The chain's CDR3 is CASSYGLADFSYEQYF. The CDR3, as DNA: TGTGCCAGCAGTTATGGTCTAGCGGACTTCTCCTACGAGCAGTACTTC. This chain connects TRBV6-2 or TRBV6-3 to TRBJ2-7, with 7 bases identical to TRBD2. The ends lost 3 bases at V and 0 bases at J; junction bases unmatched: 8. CDR1 MNHEY and CDR2 SVGEGT come from the germline V gene. This CDR3 has 16 amino acids.

This clonotype was counted ten times or more. The chain joins TRBV20-1 to TRBJ1-1; no definite D call. In germline, CDR1 is DFQATT, CDR2 SNEGSKA (reference sequence). Trimming took off 5 bases at V and 1 base at J, with 11 bases between the two ends. The CDR3 loop spans 13 amino acids. Written as DNA, the CDR3 is TGCAGTGCTCCAGGTGTCCCGAACACTGAAGCTTTCTTT. Its translation is CSAPGVPNTEAFF.

This clonotype was counted a few times. CDR3 sequence reads: CSARVSGGGDTQYF. The CDR3 coding sequence is TGCAGTGCTAGAGTAAGCGGGGGTGGAGATACGCAGTATTTT. This chain uses TRBV20-1 with TRBJ2-3; 8 bases align to TRBD2. Germline V gene data show CDR1 as DFQATT and CDR2 as SNEGSKA (reference sequence). The CDR3 totals 14 residues. V was clipped by 1 base and J by 5 bases; unmatched bases: 5.

The chain joins TRBV7-9 to TRBJ2-7, with D unresolved. Germline loops: CDR1 SEHNR, CDR2 FQNEAQ (reference sequence). V was pared by 0 bases and J by 6 bases, with 12 bases between. The CDR3 spans 14 residues. DNA for the CDR3: TGTGCCAGCAGCTTAGCAGTTCGGGCGTTCGAGCAGTACTTC. Translated, it gives CASSLAVRAFEQYF.

This clonotype was seen more than once but under ten times. This chain joins TRBV12-3 or TRBV12-4 and TRBJ2-3; 8 positions match TRBD1. The trim removed 5 bases at V and 8 bases at J, leaving 15 bases unmatched. This CDR3 is 16 amino acids long. CDR3 amino acids: CASSPERQGALGTQYF. DNA of the CDR3: TGTGCCAGCAGTCCCGAGAGGCAGGGGGCCTTGGGTACGCAGTATTTT.

The V call is TRBV20-1, the J call TRBJ2-3; D perhaps matches TRBD2 (6 bases). The CDR3 is 15 residues long. Germline V gene sequence: CDR1 DFQATT, CDR2 SNEGSKA (reference sequence). The V and J ends lost 6 bases and 4 bases respectively, with 20 bases between them. CDR3 DNA sequence: TGCAGTGCCAAAGGCAATTCCGGGACTGCAGATACGCAGTATTTT. Its protein product is CSAKGNSGTADTQYF.

This clonotype has a count of ten or more. The chain links TRBV29-1 to TRBJ2-7; a weak D match, TRBD2 (5 bases). Trimming left V 8 bases short and J 6 bases short, with 11 bases between. The CDR3 sequence is 10 residues long. Per germline, CDR1 SQVTM and CDR2 ANQGSEA. The CDR3 spells CSPVTSEQYF. CDR3 coding DNA: TGCAGCCCCGTTACTAGCGAGCAGTACTTC.

The J gene is TRBJ2-3, the V gene TRBV20-1; 9 bases fit TRBD2. Germline V gene lookup returns CDR1 DFQATT and CDR2 SNEGSKA (reference sequence). The CDR3 is made up of 15 amino acids. V trimming: 0 bases; J trimming: 11 bases; junction bases outside the gene matches: 12. The CDR3 sequence is CSARDGVAGAPGQYF. Here the CDR3 DNA reads TGCAGTGCTAGAGATGGAGTAGCGGGAGCCCCGGGGCAGTATTTT.

This clonotype was seen a few times. This chain uses TRBV12-3 or TRBV12-4 with TRBJ1-2, with D perhaps matching TRBD1 (5 bases). CDR3 size: 14 residues. V lost 1 base and J 4 bases, leaving 10 bases between the germline ends. For the CDR3, the DNA is TGTGCCAGCAGTTTAGTGGGGGTTGGCTATGGCTACACCTTC. As protein: CASSLVGVGYGYTF.

This clonotype appeared a single time. The V and J genes are TRBV14 and TRBJ1-2, with D possibly being TRBD1 (5 bases). The CDR3 is made up of 13 amino acids. V lost 4 bases and J 4 bases, leaving 10 bases between the germline ends. Germline V lookup: CDR1 SGHDN, CDR2 FVKESK. DNA for the CDR3: TGTGCCAGCAGCCCAGGGAGGTCCTATGGCTACACCTTC. This translates into CASSPGRSYGYTF. Filled out from reference TRBV14 and TRBJ1-2, the complete variable domain reads EAGVTQFPSHSVIEKGQTVTLRCDPISGHDNLYWYRRVMGKEIKFLLHFVKESKQDESGMPNNRFLAERTGGTYSTLKVQPAELEDSGVYFCASSPGRSYGYTFGSGTRLTVV.

This clonotype was detected only a few times. This chain connects TRBV12-3 or TRBV12-4 to TRBJ2-7, with a tentative D call TRBD1 (6 bases). This CDR3 contains 13 residues. Trimming removed 5 bases from V and 7 bases from J, with 15 bases in between. The CDR3 reads CASSTDRTREQYF. The CDR3 DNA follows: TGTGCCAGCAGTACTGACAGGACGAGGGAGCAGTACTTC.

This clonotype turned up a few times. The junction does not match germline at one end; this may be a read error. This rearrangement joins TRBV4-1 to TRBJ1-2, with D tentatively TRBD1 (5 bases). This CDR3 region has 14 residues. Germline assignment: CDR1 MGHRA and CDR2 YSYEKL. CDR3 nucleotide sequence: TGCGCCAGCAGCCAAGTGACAGCTAAATATGGCTACACCTTC. Protein sequence: CASSQVTAKYGYTF.

V usage is TRBV7-2 and J usage is TRBJ1-6; D unclear. This CDR3 spans 12 amino acids. The germline V gene has CDR1 SGHTA and CDR2 FQGNSA. Trimming removed 5 bases at V and 7 bases at J, with 6 bases between. The CDR3 bases are TGTGCCAGCAGCCCTTACAATTCACCCCTCCACTTT. Protein product: CASSPYNSPLHF. The full variable domain, with the rest looked up from reference TRBV7-2 and TRBJ1-6, is GAGVSQSPSNKVTEKGKDVELRCDPISGHTALYWYRQSLGQGLEFLIYFQGNSAPDKSGLPSDRFSAERTGGSVSTLTIQRTQQEDSAVYLCASSPYNSPLHFGNGTRLTVT.

This clonotype was seen a few times. The chain recombines TRBV24-1 with TRBJ2-1; either TRBD1 or TRBD2 may fit D (5 bases each). The CDR3 covers 13 residues. Trimming took off 7 bases at V and 5 bases at J, with 11 bases between the two ends. Germline V lookup: CDR1 KGHDR, CDR2 SFDVKD. The CDR3 region has the DNA TGTGCCACCAGGGGGACGCGGGACAATGAGCAGTTCTTC. Its translation is CATRGTRDNEQFF.

The chain has TRBV12-3 or TRBV12-4 and TRBJ2-1, with unresolved D. Between the trimmed V and J ends, which lost 5 bases and 0 bases, there was a span of 14 bases. The CDR3 has 16 residues. The CDR3 DNA reads TGTGCCAGCAGTCGGACCGACAAGAGCTCCTACAATGAGCAGTTCTTC. Protein: CASSRTDKSSYNEQFF.

V is TRBV3-1 and J is TRBJ2-7, with TRBD2 identical over 14 bases. This CDR3 comprises 17 residues. V dropped 0 bases and J dropped 3; count of bases not matched to a gene: 4. Germline CDR1 and CDR2: LGHDT and YNNKEL (reference sequence). In DNA form, the CDR3 reads TGTGCCAGCAGCCAAGATTTTGGACTAGCGGGAGGCTACGAGCAGTACTTC. This encodes CASSQDFGLAGGYEQYF.